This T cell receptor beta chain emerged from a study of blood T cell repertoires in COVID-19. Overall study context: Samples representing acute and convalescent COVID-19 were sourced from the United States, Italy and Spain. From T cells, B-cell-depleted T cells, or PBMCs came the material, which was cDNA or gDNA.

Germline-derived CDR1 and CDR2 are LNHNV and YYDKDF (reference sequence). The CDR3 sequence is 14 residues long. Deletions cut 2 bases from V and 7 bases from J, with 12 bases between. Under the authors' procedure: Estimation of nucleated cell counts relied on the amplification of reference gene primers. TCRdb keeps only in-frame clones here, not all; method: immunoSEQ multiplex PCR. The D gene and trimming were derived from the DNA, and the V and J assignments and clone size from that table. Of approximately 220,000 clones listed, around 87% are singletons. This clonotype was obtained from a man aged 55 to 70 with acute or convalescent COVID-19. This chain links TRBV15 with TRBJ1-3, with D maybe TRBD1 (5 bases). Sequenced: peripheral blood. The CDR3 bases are TGTGCCACCAGCAGATCAGGGATCTATAACACCATATATTTT. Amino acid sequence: CATSRSGIYNTIYF.